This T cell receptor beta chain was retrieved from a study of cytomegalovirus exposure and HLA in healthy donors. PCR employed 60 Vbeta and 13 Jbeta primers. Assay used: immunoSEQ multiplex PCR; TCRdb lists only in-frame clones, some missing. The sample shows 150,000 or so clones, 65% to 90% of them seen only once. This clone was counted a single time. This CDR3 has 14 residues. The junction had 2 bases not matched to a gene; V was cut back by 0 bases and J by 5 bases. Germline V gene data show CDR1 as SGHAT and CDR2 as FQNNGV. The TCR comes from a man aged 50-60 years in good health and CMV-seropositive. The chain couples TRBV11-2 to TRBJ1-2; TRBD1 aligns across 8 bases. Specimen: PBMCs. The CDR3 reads CASSLDQGAYGYTF. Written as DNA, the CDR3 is TGTGCCAGCAGCTTAGATCAGGGGGCGTATGGCTACACCTTC. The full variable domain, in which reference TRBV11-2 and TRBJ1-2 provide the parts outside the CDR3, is EAGVAQSPRYKIIEKRQSVAFWCNPISGHATLYWYQQILGQGPKLLIQFQNNGVVDDSQLPKDRFSAERLKGVDSTLKIQPAKLEDSAVYLCASSLDQGAYGYTFGSGTRLTVV.